This TCR beta chain is from a study of T cells in Graves' hyperthyroidism and ophthalmopathy. The V gene's germline CDR1 is SQVTM and CDR2 ANQGSEA. There are 14 residues in the CDR3. Deletions cut 5 bases from V and 6 bases from J, with 20 bases between. RNA transcripts were the template for amplifying TCR beta CDR3 regions. Using the HTBI primer set, a first-round RT-PCR was run on the TCR CDR3. One entry per CDR3 protein results from TCRdb running MiXCR on the multiplex PCR reads. Of fewer than 400,000 distinct CDR3 sequences in the sample, more than 20% were seen once. General observations from the study: Clonotypes that were expanded in thyroid above 0.001 mostly appeared in blood too.

As to this clonotype: Its target is not known.

Pregnant or lactating patients were excluded, as were those with uncontrolled infection or other autoimmune disease. It was less than 13 ml of fresh peripheral blood that supplied the PBMCs. The clonotype originates from a man aged 50 or older with Graves' hyperthyroidism. The rearrangement joins TRBV29-1 to TRBJ2-7; weak D call: TRBD2 (7 bases). The sequenced material came from blood. This chain's CDR3 is CSVLGGQGKLEQYF. Here the CDR3 DNA reads TGCAGCGTTTTGGGGGGGCAGGGTAAACTCGAGCAGTACTTC.